These 10 T cell receptor beta chains originate from one sample sequenced in a study of blood T cell repertoires in COVID-19. The method was immunoSEQ multiplex PCR; TCRdb's version includes in-frame clones alone and lacks a portion of them. The sample shows just under 350,000 clones, 88% of them seen only once. Material for sequencing was peripheral blood. Receptors were obtained from a woman aged 70-85 years with COVID-19, enrolled during active disease.

This clone was recorded only once. The chain employs TRBV3-1 (or the pseudogene TRBV3-2) and TRBJ2-3; 7 positions agree with TRBD2. There are 13 residues in the CDR3. The V gene's germline CDR1 is LGHDT and CDR2 YNNKEL (reference sequence). The trim removed 4 bases at V and 7 bases at J, leaving 5 bases unmatched. The chain's CDR3 is CASSPQTSYTQYF. CDR3 sequence (DNA): TGTGCCAGCAGCCCCCAGACTAGCTATACGCAGTATTTT.

This chain links TRBV2 with TRBJ2-7; TRBD2 is a possible D gene (6 bases). From germline, CDR1 is SNHLY and CDR2 FYNNEI. V was trimmed by 7 bases and J by 4 bases, leaving 17 bases between them. CDR3 length: 14 residues. This CDR3 is CASIEGLGRYEQYF. The CDR3 nucleotides are TGTGCCAGCATCGAGGGGCTAGGGAGGTACGAGCAGTACTTC.

The chain couples TRBV7-2 to TRBJ1-1; no reliable D call. Per germline, CDR1 SGHTA and CDR2 FQGNSA. Trimming took 1 base from V and 4 from J, leaving 10 bases between them. This CDR3 is built from 14 residues. The CDR3 protein is CASSLVRLSTEAFF. CDR3 sequence (DNA): TGTGCCAGCAGCTTAGTTCGGTTGAGCACTGAAGCTTTCTTT.

The chain carries TRBV5-1 and TRBJ2-3; D unclear. CDR3 length: 15 residues. The germline V gene encodes CDR1 SGHRS and CDR2 YFSETQ. The V end was cut by 6 bases, the J end by 0 bases, with 14 bases between. The DNA for the CDR3 is TGCGCCAGCACCGAGGCGTGGTCCAGCACAGATACGCAGTATTTT. Translating gives CASTEAWSSTDTQYF.

This chain's CDR3 is CASSSRQVDQPQHF. The CDR3 DNA reads as TGTGCCAGCAGCTCCCGTCAGGTTGATCAGCCCCAGCATTTT. This chain links TRBV13 with TRBJ1-5, with no clear D. This CDR3 has 14 amino acids. The germline V gene encodes CDR1 PRHDT and CDR2 FYEKMQ (reference sequence). Between the trimmed V and J ends, which lost 4 bases and 5 bases, there was a span of 12 bases.

The chain uses TRBV4-1 and TRBJ2-3; tentative D call: TRBD1 (6 bases). CDR1 is MGHRA, CDR2 YSYEKL, per germline. This CDR3 contains 15 residues. V was pared by 1 base and J by 1 base, with 9 bases between. The DNA for the CDR3 is TGCGCCAGCAGCCAAGTACAGGGAGGCACAGATACGCAGTATTTT. Amino acids: CASSQVQGGTDTQYF.

Only one count was recorded for this clone. The chain uses TRBV21-1 and TRBJ1-2; the table assigns TRBD1, which was not confirmed against the DNA. TRBV21-1 is listed as a pseudogene. CDR3 size: 20 residues. Written as DNA, the CDR3 is TGTGCCAGCAGCAAAGAATTACCCCCGGACAGGGGAAAGAGTAACTATGGCTACACCTTC. Amino acid sequence: CASSKELPPDRGKSNYGYTF.

This chain uses TRBV5-1 with TRBJ1-4, with TRBD1 matching 8 bases. V was pared by 3 bases and J by 5 bases, with 15 bases of the junction left unmatched. Germline loops: CDR1 SGHRS, CDR2 YFSETQ. The CDR3 runs 18 residues. Written as DNA, the CDR3 is TGCGCCAGCAGCTCCGGTGCCACAGGGGGGTCGGGGAATGAAAAACTGTTTTTT. Its protein product is CASSSGATGGSGNEKLFF.

The chain combines TRBV19 with TRBJ1-1, with a tentative D call TRBD1 (5 bases). Per the germline V gene, CDR1 is LNHDA and CDR2 is SQIVND (reference sequence). CDR3 length: 11 amino acids. Trimming stripped 8 bases from V and 7 bases from J, with 11 bases between. CDR3 region: CASQGRVEAFF. For the CDR3, the DNA is TGTGCCAGTCAGGGTAGGGTTGAAGCTTTCTTT. Full variable domain (outside the CDR3, taken from reference TRBV19 and TRBJ1-1): DGGITQSPKYLFRKEGQNVTLSCEQNLNHDAMYWYRQDPGQGLRLIYYSQIVNDFQKGDIAEGYSVSREKKESFPLTVTSAQKNPTAFYLCASQGRVEAFFGQGTRLTVV.

The chain recombines TRBV19 with TRBJ1-5, with D unclear. The CDR3 loop spans 15 amino acids. The ends were cut back, 4 bases at V and 4 bases at J, with 14 bases in the middle. Germline V gives CDR1 LNHDA, CDR2 SQIVND (reference sequence). The DNA of the CDR3 is TGTGCCAGTAGTAGCCGGCAGGTCCTTAATCAGCCCCAGCATTTT. This encodes CASSSRQVLNQPQHF.